The 3 T cell receptor beta chains below come from one sample, sequenced in a study of blood T cell repertoires in COVID-19. The assay was immunoSEQ multiplex PCR, and TCRdb's table has in-frame clones only and misses some. Among a few hundred thousand clones listed, around 84% were seen once. The sequenced material came from peripheral blood. Receptors originate from a man between 60 and 75 years old with acute or convalescent COVID-19.

The chain links TRBV5-1 to TRBJ2-7; 8 positions agree with TRBD2. V shed 4 bases, J shed 2 bases, and the junction held 8 bases outside the gene matches. The CDR3 length is 15 residues. The germline gives CDR1 SGHRS, CDR2 YFSETQ. The chain's CDR3 is CASSPRGAGAYEQYF. The CDR3 DNA sequence: TGCGCCAGCAGCCCGCGGGGAGCGGGGGCCTACGAGCAGTACTTC.

The V gene is TRBV10-3, the J gene TRBJ1-1; 10 bases fit TRBD1. The germline V gene has CDR1 ENHRY and CDR2 SYGVKD. The CDR3 is 15 amino acids. With V trimmed by 7 bases and J by 0 bases, 5 bases remained unmatched. CDR3 sequence (DNA): TGTGCCATCAAAGGACAGGGGGTAATGAACACTGAAGCTTTCTTT. This translates into CAIKGQGVMNTEAFF.

The CDR3 DNA sequence: TGTGCCAGCACCCCCGACAGGGGGCGCGAGCAGTACTTC. Translating gives CASTPDRGREQYF. The J gene is TRBJ2-7, the V gene TRBV6-5, with TRBD1 matching 10 bases. The trim removed 7 bases at V and 6 bases at J, leaving 6 bases unmatched. CDR3 size: 13 residues. Per the germline V gene, CDR1 is MNHEY and CDR2 is SVGAGI.